This T cell receptor beta chain emerged from a study of blood T cell repertoires in COVID-19. In the study overall: T cells, B-cell-depleted T cells, or PBMCs supplied cDNA or gDNA.

As handled by the study authors: Reference gene primer amplification in the assay estimated nucleated cell counts. Profiling relied on immunoSEQ multiplex PCR, and the TCRdb table lists in-frame clones only, not all of them. The V and J calls and clone size come from that table; D and trimming were worked out from the DNA. The sample lists around 450,000 clones, about nine tenths seen once, with roughly 0.7% in the top ten. V was clipped by 4 bases and J by 6 bases, with 14 bases between them. Germline CDR1 reads SGHDT; CDR2 reads YYEEEE. The CDR3 is 15 amino acids. Self-reported history from a screening survey and questionnaire set each donor's cohort. Recovered Cohort 3 donors showed two negative PCRs, clearance, or symptom resolution.

V gene TRBV5-6 combines with J gene TRBJ1-6; D is unclear. This receptor was obtained from a woman between 18 and 30 years old who had recovered from COVID-19. Sequenced input: PBMCs or T cells enriched from blood (not recorded which). The CDR3 DNA follows: TGTGCCAGCAGCCCGCTGAGACTCCCTAATTCACCCCTCCACTTT. Amino acid sequence: CASSPLRLPNSPLHF.